The sequence of this T cell receptor (beta chain) was determined in a study of response to subunit inactivated influenza vaccine. The study's findings and limits: T cells newly recruited by each seasonal influenza vaccination are few, the authors suggested.

TCRdb re-analysed the RT-PCR reads in MiXCR, keeping a single row per CDR3 protein. The sample includes a few hundred thousand distinct CDR3 sequences, 20% to 25% seen only once; the top ten take 10%. The sample holds a few counts of this clonotype. Antigen: not known. Trimming removed 7 bases from V and 5 bases from J, with 17 bases in between. Per the germline V gene, CDR1 is SEHNR and CDR2 is FQNEAQ (reference sequence). This CDR3 spans 14 amino acids. The gene calls are TRBV7-9 and TRBJ1-2; D unresolved. The receptor's source is a man aged 50-75 years who received an inactivated influenza vaccine. Sequenced here: PBMCs from blood, sampled less than 22 months after vaccination. This chain's CDR3 is CASTKGQWGYGYTF. The CDR3 region has the DNA TGTGCCAGCACTAAAGGCCAATGGGGATATGGCTACACCTTC.